Below, one T cell receptor beta chain is given with its context. Antigen unknown. The data derive from a study of shared clonotypes between healthy human individuals. General study results and limits: Owing to a small donor count, the genetic and exposure-history diversity represented was limited. Large depth notwithstanding, sorted-subset sequencing proved incomplete by rarefaction.

The CDR3 runs to 15 residues. In germline, CDR1 is ENHRY, CDR2 SYGVKD. Researchers ran the assay at a deep level. The protocol was immunoSEQ multiplex PCR, while the TCRdb copy is restricted to in-frame clones and leaves out a portion. The table records around 2.5 million clones, roughly 93% of them present only once. Input material: naive CD4+ T cells from PBMCs. Subset of the sample: CD45RA+ positively selected. The chain recombines TRBV10-3 with TRBJ2-5, with TRBD1 matching over 8 bases. The closer fit of TRBJ2-7 to the DNA end suggests the J call may be wrong. The receptor was derived from a man in his late teens or twenties in good health. Some clones in this sample may be carry-over from other donors' samples. The CDR3 protein is CAISERGQGPHEQYF. CDR3 DNA: TGTGCCATCAGTGAGAGAGGACAGGGCCCCCACGAGCAGTACTTC.